This T cell receptor beta chain was sequenced during a study of blood T cell repertoires in COVID-19. In the study overall: Donors in the United States, Italy and Spain gave samples during acute or convalescent COVID-19. Sources were T cells, B-cell-depleted T cells, or PBMCs; the material itself was cDNA or gDNA.

Per the original data handling: For nucleated cells, counts were estimated from reference gene primer amplification. Sequenced by immunoSEQ multiplex PCR; TCRdb stores in-frame clones only, minus some. That table furnishes V, J and clone size, whereas the DNA furnished D and trimming. Of about 120,000 clones listed, around 87% were seen once; the top ten hold 25% to 35%. The CDR3 contains 16 residues. Trimming stripped 5 bases from V and 1 base from J, with 20 bases between. The germline CDR1 and CDR2 sequences are SQVTM and ANQGSEA. The sequencing sample was made of peripheral blood. The receptor was derived from a woman in her sixties or seventies with acute or convalescent COVID-19. This chain connects TRBV29-1 to TRBJ1-1; maybe TRBD1 (5 bases). CDR3 in DNA: TGCAGCGTTAACCCTTTGACAAGCAGGGCGAACACTGAAGCTTTCTTT. Translating gives CSVNPLTSRANTEAFF. Complete variable domain (other parts from reference TRBV29-1 and TRBJ1-1): SAVISQKPSRDICQRGTSLTIQCQVDSQVTMMFWYRQQPGQSLTLIATANQGSEATYESGFVIDKFPISRPNLTFSTLTVSNMSPEDSSIYLCSVNPLTSRANTEAFFGQGTRLTVV.